This T cell receptor beta chain was retrieved from a study of blood T cell repertoires in COVID-19 (dated by TCRdb to the early 2020s). For context, the study as a whole: Samples from collaborators originated in the United States, Italy and Spain and spanned both the acute and convalescent phases of COVID-19. The material from the prospective study consisted of cDNA or gDNA derived from T cells, B-cell-depleted T cells, or PBMCs. Subjects who had been exposed to COVID-19, were actively infected with it, or had recovered from it provided the deeply sampled blood TCRbeta repertoires that made up the dataset. The repertoires were made available in a free public database intended to serve as a resource for research on the immune response to SARS-CoV-2. Samples came from the ongoing ImmuneRACE study (first 160 participants) plus 1,254 subjects from 6 global collaborators. Nearly every sample came with metadata listing a de-identified subject ID, COVID-19 status, age in years and sex. Where available, HLA class I and class II types were obtained from metadata supplied by the sample provider rather than from assay-based typing.

About this clone: Its antigen specificity is not known. The sample holds no much larger clone one base away, and base qualities are not on file.

TCRbeta CDR3 regions were amplified from genomic DNA by means of the immunoSEQ Assay, a bias-controlled multiplex PCR. In the authors' own workflow: Nucleated cell counts per sample were estimated from amplification of reference gene primers within the assay. To quantify the absolute abundance of each unique TCRbeta CDR3 rearrangement, sequence reads were collapsed and filtered. For each sample, productive Simpson clonality was calculated as the square root of Simpson's diversity index over productive rearrangements. This immuneACCESS table, as held by TCRdb, lists in-frame sequences with V and J called but not all clones. Of the missing ones, under half trace to an unresolved V gene in checked studies; the others have no known cause. V and J calls and clone size come straight from that table; D and trimming were deduced from the DNA. The sample includes some 45,000 clones, with about 91% observed a single time. The ten largest clones represent approximately 15% of the sample.

What the research found in general, with its limitations: How much clinical and demographic metadata was included differed by source and by participant, and the metadata was provided uncurated.

Including cysteine and phenylalanine, the CDR3 has 15 amino acids. The sequence is cut down to CDR3 DNA, 45 bases in frame from base 1. Via the germline V gene (reference sequence), CDR1 is LNHDA and CDR2 SQIVND. Trimming costs V 7 bases and J 1 base, and their ends lie 14 bases apart. Each collaborating institution followed its own protocols to collect whole blood in K2EDTA tubes. For TCRbeta analysis, collaborators shipped samples as frozen whole blood, isolated PBMCs, or DNA extracted from either of those sample types. Source material: peripheral blood. The TCR comes from a man in his 60s with active COVID-19. The chain uses TRBV19 and TRBJ2-4, and TRBD1 may be the D gene, going by 6 matching bases. CDR3 protein: CASNDNRVAKNIQYF. The nucleotide sequence reads as follows: TGTGCCAGTAATGATAACAGGGTCGCCAAAAACATTCAGTACTTC.